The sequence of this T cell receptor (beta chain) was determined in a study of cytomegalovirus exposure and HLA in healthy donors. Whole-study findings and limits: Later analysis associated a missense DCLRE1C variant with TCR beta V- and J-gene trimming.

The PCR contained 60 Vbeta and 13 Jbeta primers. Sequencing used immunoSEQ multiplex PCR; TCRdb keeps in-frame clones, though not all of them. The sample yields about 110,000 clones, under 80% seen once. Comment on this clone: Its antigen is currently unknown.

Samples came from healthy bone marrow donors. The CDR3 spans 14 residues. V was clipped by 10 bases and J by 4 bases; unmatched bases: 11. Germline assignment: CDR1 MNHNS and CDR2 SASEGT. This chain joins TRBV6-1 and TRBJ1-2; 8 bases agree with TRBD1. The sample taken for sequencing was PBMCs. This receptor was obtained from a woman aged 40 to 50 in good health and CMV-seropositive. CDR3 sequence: CATQLGQVGYGYTF. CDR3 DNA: TGTGCCACCCAATTGGGACAGGTCGGCTATGGCTACACCTTC.